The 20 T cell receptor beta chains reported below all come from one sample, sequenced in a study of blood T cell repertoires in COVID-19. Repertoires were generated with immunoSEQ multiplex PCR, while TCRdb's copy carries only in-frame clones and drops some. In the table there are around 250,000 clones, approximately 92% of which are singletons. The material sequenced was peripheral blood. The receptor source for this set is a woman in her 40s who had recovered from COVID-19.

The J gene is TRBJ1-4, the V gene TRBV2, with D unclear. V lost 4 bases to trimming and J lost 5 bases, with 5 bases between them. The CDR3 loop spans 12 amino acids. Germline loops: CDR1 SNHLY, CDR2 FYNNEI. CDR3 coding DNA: TGTGCCAGCAGTGCAGAAAATGAAAAACTGTTTTTT. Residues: CASSAENEKLFF.

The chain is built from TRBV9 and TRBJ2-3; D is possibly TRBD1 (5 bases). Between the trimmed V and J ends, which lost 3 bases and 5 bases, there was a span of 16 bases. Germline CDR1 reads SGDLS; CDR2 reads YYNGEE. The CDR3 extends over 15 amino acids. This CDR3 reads CASSEQGYQEDTQYF. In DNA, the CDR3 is TGTGCCAGCAGCGAGCAGGGATATCAGGAAGATACGCAGTATTTT.

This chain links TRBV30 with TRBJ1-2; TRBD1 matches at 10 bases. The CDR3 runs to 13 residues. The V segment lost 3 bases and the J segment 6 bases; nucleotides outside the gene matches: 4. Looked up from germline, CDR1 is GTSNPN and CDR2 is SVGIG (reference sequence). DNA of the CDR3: TGTGCCTGGAGCGCCGACAGGGGGCATGGCTACACCTTC. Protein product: CAWSADRGHGYTF.

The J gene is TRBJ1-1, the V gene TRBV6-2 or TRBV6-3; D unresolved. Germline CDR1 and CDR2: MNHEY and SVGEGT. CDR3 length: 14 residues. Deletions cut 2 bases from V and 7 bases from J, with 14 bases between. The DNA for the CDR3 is TGTGCCAGCAGTTACCTCTTCCGAACAGATGAAGCTTTCTTT. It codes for CASSYLFRTDEAFF.

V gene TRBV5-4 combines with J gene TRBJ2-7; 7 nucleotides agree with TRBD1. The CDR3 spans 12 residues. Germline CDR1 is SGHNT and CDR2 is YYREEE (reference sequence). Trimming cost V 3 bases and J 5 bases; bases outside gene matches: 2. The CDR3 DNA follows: TGTGCCAGCAGCTCGGACAGGAACGAGCAGTACGTC. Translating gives CASSSDRNEQYV.

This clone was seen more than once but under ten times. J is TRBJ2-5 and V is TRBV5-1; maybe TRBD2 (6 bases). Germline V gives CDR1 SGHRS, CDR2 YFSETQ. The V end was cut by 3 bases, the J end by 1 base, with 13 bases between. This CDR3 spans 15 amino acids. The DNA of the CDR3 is TGCGCCAGCAGCTACCTTGGCGGGGCCCAAGAGACCCAGTACTTC. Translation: CASSYLGGAQETQYF.

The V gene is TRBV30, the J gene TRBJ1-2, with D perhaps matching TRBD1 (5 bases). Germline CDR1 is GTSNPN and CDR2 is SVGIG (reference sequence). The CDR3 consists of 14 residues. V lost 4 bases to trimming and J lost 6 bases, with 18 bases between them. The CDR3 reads CAWISGAEGDGYTF. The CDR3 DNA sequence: TGTGCCTGGATTAGCGGGGCGGAAGGGGATGGCTACACCTTC.

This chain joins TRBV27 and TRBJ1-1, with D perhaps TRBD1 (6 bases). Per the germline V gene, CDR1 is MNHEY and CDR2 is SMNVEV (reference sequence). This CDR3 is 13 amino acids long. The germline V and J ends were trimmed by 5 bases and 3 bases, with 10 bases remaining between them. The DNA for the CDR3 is TGTGCCAGCAGTCTACAGGGTGACACTGAAGCTTTCTTT. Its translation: CASSLQGDTEAFF.

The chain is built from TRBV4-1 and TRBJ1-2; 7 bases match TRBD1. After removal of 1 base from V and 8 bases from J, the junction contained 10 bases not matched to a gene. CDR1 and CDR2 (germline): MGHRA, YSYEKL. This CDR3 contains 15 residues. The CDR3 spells CASSQARQGTGGYTF. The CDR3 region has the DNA TGCGCCAGCAGCCAAGCCCGACAGGGAACCGGGGGCTACACCTTC.

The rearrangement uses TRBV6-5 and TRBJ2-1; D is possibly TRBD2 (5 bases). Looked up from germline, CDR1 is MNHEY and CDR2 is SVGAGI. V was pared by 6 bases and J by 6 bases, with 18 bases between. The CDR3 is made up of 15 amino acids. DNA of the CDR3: TGTGCCAGCAGCTCAACCGGGGTCGCGTTCAATGAGCAGTTCTTC. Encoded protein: CASSSTGVAFNEQFF.

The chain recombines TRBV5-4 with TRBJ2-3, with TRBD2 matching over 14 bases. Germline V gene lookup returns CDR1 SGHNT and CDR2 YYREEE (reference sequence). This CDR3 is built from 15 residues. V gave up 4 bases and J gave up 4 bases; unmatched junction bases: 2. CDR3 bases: TGTGCCAGCAGCAGACTAGCGGGGGGGCCAGATACGCAGTATTTT. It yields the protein CASSRLAGGPDTQYF.

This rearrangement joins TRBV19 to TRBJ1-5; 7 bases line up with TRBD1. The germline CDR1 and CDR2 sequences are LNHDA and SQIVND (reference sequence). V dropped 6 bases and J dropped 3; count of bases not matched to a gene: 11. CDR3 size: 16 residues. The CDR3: CASSPPGTANNQPQHF. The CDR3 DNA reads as TGTGCCAGTAGCCCTCCCGGGACAGCCAACAATCAGCCCCAGCATTTT.

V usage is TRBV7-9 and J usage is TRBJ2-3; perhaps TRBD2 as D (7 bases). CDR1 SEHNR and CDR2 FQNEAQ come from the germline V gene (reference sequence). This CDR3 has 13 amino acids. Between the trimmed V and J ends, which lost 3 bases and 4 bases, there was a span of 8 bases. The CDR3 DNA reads TGTGCCAGCAGCTTCGGGGGGCCAGATACGCAGTATTTT. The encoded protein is CASSFGGPDTQYF.

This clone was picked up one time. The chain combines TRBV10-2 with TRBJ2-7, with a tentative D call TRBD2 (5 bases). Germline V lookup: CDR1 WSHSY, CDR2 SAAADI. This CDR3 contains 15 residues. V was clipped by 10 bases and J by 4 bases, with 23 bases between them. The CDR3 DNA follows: TGCGCCAAAACGAGGAGGCACGAACAAAGGTACGAGCAGTACGTC. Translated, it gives CAKTRRHEQRYEQYV.

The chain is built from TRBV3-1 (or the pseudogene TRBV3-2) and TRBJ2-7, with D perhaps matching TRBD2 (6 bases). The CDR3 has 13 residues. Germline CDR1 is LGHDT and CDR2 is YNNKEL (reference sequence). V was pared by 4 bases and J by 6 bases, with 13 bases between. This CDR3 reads CASSLRGGAEQYF. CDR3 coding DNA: TGTGCCAGCAGCCTCCGGGGAGGCGCCGAGCAGTACTTC.

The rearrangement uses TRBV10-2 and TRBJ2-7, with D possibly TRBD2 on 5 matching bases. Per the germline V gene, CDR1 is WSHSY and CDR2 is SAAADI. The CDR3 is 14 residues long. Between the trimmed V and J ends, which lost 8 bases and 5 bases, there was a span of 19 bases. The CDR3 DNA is TGCGCCAGCCTCGGCGGGCCAGGTGCGGACGAGCAGTACTTC. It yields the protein CASLGGPGADEQYF.

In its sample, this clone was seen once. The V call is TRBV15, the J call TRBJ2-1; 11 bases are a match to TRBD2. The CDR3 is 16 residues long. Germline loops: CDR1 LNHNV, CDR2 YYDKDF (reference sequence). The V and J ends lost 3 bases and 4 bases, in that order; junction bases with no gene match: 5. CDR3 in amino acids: CATSRGGLAEYNEQFF. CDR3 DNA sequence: TGTGCCACCAGCAGGGGGGGACTAGCGGAATACAATGAGCAGTTCTTC.

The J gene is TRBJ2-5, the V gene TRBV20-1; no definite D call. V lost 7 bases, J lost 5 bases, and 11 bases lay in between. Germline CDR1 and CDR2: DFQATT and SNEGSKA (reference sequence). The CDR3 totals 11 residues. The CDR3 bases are TGCAGTGTTTACCAGTTCGAGACCCAGTACTTC. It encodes CSVYQFETQYF.

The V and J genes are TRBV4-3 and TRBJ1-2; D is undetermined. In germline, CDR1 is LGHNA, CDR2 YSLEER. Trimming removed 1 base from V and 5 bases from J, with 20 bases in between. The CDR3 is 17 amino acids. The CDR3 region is CASSQGTRTKSLYGYTF. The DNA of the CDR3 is TGCGCCAGCAGCCAAGGAACGCGAACGAAGTCTTTATATGGCTACACCTTC.

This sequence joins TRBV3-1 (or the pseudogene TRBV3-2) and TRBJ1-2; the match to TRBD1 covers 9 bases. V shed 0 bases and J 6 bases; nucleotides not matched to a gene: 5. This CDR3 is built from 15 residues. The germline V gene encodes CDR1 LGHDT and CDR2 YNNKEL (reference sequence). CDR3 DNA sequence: TGTGCCAGCAGCCAAGAGAAACAGGGGGCTCATGGCTACACCTTC. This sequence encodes CASSQEKQGAHGYTF.